The sequence of this T cell receptor beta chain was determined in a study of T cell responses to AZD1222 COVID-19 vaccine. Per the germline V gene, CDR1 is KGHDR and CDR2 is SFDVKD. The CDR3 runs to 12 residues. V lost 10 bases to trimming and J lost 5 bases, with 13 bases between them. Libraries were prepared by immunoSEQ multiplex PCR; TCRdb keeps only in-frame clonotypes and omits some of them. The sample contains 160,000 or so clones, roughly 88% of which appear only once. Recipients boosted at about 4 weeks or about 12 weeks are pooled. As for this clone: Its antigen remains unidentified.

Broader study findings: Donors in the cohort were predominantly white British and more often female, and clonal diversity was possibly underestimated.

The sequence derives from an adult who received the AZD1222 COVID-19 vaccine. The chain carries TRBV24-1 and TRBJ1-2; D is unresolved. Material: peripheral blood, obtained 28 days after the second AZD1222 dose. Here the CDR3 DNA reads TGTGCCACGAGAAGACCGACTTATGGCTACACCTTC. Protein product: CATRRPTYGYTF.